A selection of T cell receptor beta chains follows, all from one sample in a study of PD-L1 blockade in urothelial cancer. Clones were sequenced by immunoSEQ multiplex PCR, and TCRdb holds only the in-frame ones, with some missing. The table includes 20,000 to 25,000 clones, under 90% detected once. The source was PBMCs, collected around atezolizumab (anti-PD-L1) treatment. The receptor source for this set is a man aged 65-85 years with urothelial cancer. Each CDR3 is given with its conserved first and last residue. D genes are given only for firm matches. Not all rows give a size; the values are once, few, many and, for expanded clones, a class.

>TRBD1|TRBJ2-2|TRBV7-9|NA
CASSPQTGVDGELFF
TGTGCCAGCAGCCCCCAGACAGGGGTGGACGGGGAGCTGTTTTTT
>NA|TRBJ2-7|TRBV4-1|few
CASSQGGLGGPLEQYF
TGCGCCAGCAGCCAAGGAGGGCTGGGGGGGCCGCTCGAGCAGTACTTC
>TRBD2|TRBJ2-2|TRBV19|NA
CASSISSGSPGELFF
TGTGCCAGTAGTATATCTAGCGGGAGTCCCGGGGAGCTGTTTTTT
>NA|TRBJ1-4|TRBV19|NA
CASSILRTEKLFF
TGTGCCAGTAGTATTCTACGGACAGAAAAACTGTTTTTT
>TRBD1|TRBJ1-5|TRBV4-3|NA
CASSQDNAGGVGQPQHF
TGCGCCAGCAGCCAGGACAATGCAGGGGGTGTCGGTCAGCCCCAGCATTTT
>NA|TRBJ2-7|TRBV5-1|NA
CASSPSTGESGEQYF
TGCGCCAGCAGCCCTTCGACGGGGGAAAGTGGCGAGCAGTACTTC
>NA|TRBJ1-3|TRBV29-1|NA
CSVGGDLRTWGGNTIYF
TGCAGCGTTGGGGGGGATCTAAGGACATGGGGAGGAAACACCATATATTTT
>TRBD1|TRBJ1-5|TRBV9|NA
CASSVSTGDNQPQHF
TGTGCCAGCAGCGTGTCAACAGGGGACAATCAGCCCCAGCATTTT
>TRBD2|TRBJ2-7|TRBV10-3|NA
CAIRKSGSSYEQYF
TGTGCCATCAGGAAGAGCGGGAGCTCCTACGAGCAGTACTTC
>TRBD2|TRBJ2-1|TRBV19|NA
CASALGGLELNEQFF
TGTGCCAGCGCCCTTGGGGGACTAGAATTGAATGAGCAGTTCTTC
>TRBD1|TRBJ2-5|TRBV25-1|few
CASSVGQGRATQYF
TGTGCCAGCAGTGTTGGACAGGGCAGAGCGACCCAGTACTTC
>NA|TRBJ2-1|TRBV6-5|NA
CASSRGVNEQFF
TGTGCCAGCAGTCGAGGAGTGAATGAGCAGTTCTTC
>TRBD2|TRBJ2-1|TRBV28|NA
CASTVGSGDYNEQFF
TGTGCCAGCACAGTAGGGAGCGGGGATTACAATGAGCAGTTCTTC
>TRBD1|TRBJ1-5|TRBV27|NA
CASQGANQPQHF
TGTGCCAGCCAGGGGGCAAATCAGCCCCAGCATTTT
>TRBD2|TRBJ2-1|TRBV5-1|NA
CASSPGGASGTNEQFF
TGCGCCAGCAGCCCGGGCGGGGCTAGCGGGACGAATGAGCAGTTCTTC
>NA|TRBJ2-5|TRBV11-3|NA
CASSSFPGETQYF
TGTGCCAGCAGCTCTTTCCCCGGGGAGACCCAGTACTTC
>NA|TRBJ1-1|TRBV28|NA
CASSIGLGVGLSTEAFF
TGTGCCAGCAGTATCGGGTTGGGAGTCGGCCTGAGCACTGAAGCTTTCTTT
>NA|TRBJ2-6|TRBV7-8|NA
CASSSFLGANVLTF
TGTGCCAGCAGTTCTTTTCTTGGGGCCAACGTCCTGACTTTC
>TRBD2|TRBJ2-7|TRBV7-6|NA
CASSLGSGGYEQYF
TGTGCCAGCAGCCTCGGAAGCGGGGGGTACGAGCAGTACTTC
>TRBD1|TRBJ2-2|TRBV7-3|few
CASRGQANTGELFF
TGTGCCAGCAGAGGACAGGCGAACACCGGGGAGCTGTTTTTT
>TRBD1|TRBJ2-1|TRBV5-4|once
CASSGPWTGYNEQFF
TGTGCCAGCAGCGGACCCTGGACAGGCTACAATGAGCAGTTCTTC
>NA|TRBJ2-3|TRBV5-4|NA
CASSLVQIASDTQYF
TGTGCCAGCAGCTTGGTTCAGATAGCTTCAGATACGCAGTATTTT
>NA|TRBJ2-5|TRBV7-2|NA
CASSRRTQETQYF
TGTGCCAGCTCAAGACGGACACAAGAGACCCAGTACTTC
>NA|TRBJ1-4|TRBV4-1|once
CASSQDPGVGNEKLFF
TGCGCCAGCAGCCAAGATCCAGGGGTGGGAAATGAAAAACTGTTTTTT
>NA|TRBJ2-7|TRBV7-9|NA
CASSFRASSYEQYF
TGTGCCAGCAGCTTCAGGGCGAGCTCCTACGAGCAGTACTTC
>TRBD1|TRBJ1-1|TRBV5-1|NA
CASSPGTGSKVNTEAFF
TGCGCCAGCAGCCCCGGGACAGGGAGTAAGGTAAACACTGAAGCTTTCTTT
>TRBD1|TRBJ1-1|TRBV7-2|NA
CASSLTGQGYEAFF
TGTGCCAGCAGCTTAACCGGACAGGGCTATGAAGCTTTCTTT
>TRBD1|TRBJ1-5|TRBV19|NA
CASHLMGQRNQPQHF
TGTGCCAGCCATCTGATGGGACAGCGAAATCAGCCCCAGCATTTT
>NA|TRBJ2-3|TRBV28|NA
CASSSLTDTQYF
TGTGCCAGCAGTTCACTCACAGATACGCAGTATTTT
>TRBD2|TRBJ2-7|TRBV6-6|NA
CASSSGLAGLRYF
TGTGCCAGCAGCAGCGGACTAGCGGGGCTCCGGTACTTC
>TRBD1|TRBJ2-7|TRBV6-1|NA
CASNGQASHEQYF
TGTGCCAGTAACGGACAGGCTTCCCACGAGCAGTACTTC
>NA|TRBJ2-1|TRBV11-3|NA
CASRIDSPRNEQFF
TGTGCCAGCAGAATTGACAGCCCAAGAAATGAGCAGTTCTTC
>NA|TRBJ1-1|TRBV30|NA
CAWSLGAGNTEAFF
TGTGCCTGGAGCCTGGGGGCAGGGAACACTGAAGCTTTCTTT
>TRBD1|TRBJ1-5|TRBV28|NA
CASRLDRGGGQPQHF
TGTGCCAGCAGATTAGACAGGGGGGGAGGTCAGCCCCAGCATTTT
>NA|TRBJ2-7|TRBV5-1|NA
CASSGAGTNYEQYF
TGCGCCAGCAGCGGAGCCGGGACAAACTACGAGCAGTACTTC
>TRBD2|TRBJ2-7|TRBV10-3|NA
CAISDSTGTSGRYEQYF
TGTGCCATCAGTGATTCTACCGGGACTAGCGGGAGATACGAGCAGTACTTC
>NA|TRBJ1-3|TRBV11-2|NA
CASSWRSGGGNTIYF
TGTGCCAGCAGCTGGAGGTCGGGCGGTGGAAACACCATATATTTT
>TRBD1|TRBJ1-3|TRBV9|NA
CASSVEGAAGNTIYF
TGTGCCAGCAGCGTAGAGGGGGCAGCCGGAAACACCATATATTTT
>NA|TRBJ2-7|TRBV11-2|NA
CASSTADGAYEQYF
TGTGCCAGCAGCACGGCGGACGGGGCCTACGAGCAGTACTTC
>NA|TRBJ2-7|TRBV20-1|NA
CSAASTYEQYF
TGCAGTGCGGCCAGTACCTACGAGCAGTACTTC
>NA|TRBJ1-2|TRBV7-9|NA
CASSLAASSGDGYTF
TGTGCCAGCAGCTTAGCGGCTTCCTCAGGGGATGGCTACACCTTC
>TRBD2|TRBJ2-7|TRBV10-3|NA
CAISEASGFSYEQYF
TGTGCCATCAGTGAGGCTAGCGGGTTCTCCTACGAGCAGTACTTC
>NA|TRBJ1-2|TRBV10-3|NA
CAISGARVGYTF
TGTGCCATAAGCGGGGCCAGAGTCGGCTACACCTTC
>TRBD1|TRBJ1-4|TRBV7-2|once
CASSQQGWGSEKLFF
TGTGCCAGCAGCCAACAGGGGTGGGGTTCGGAAAAACTGTTTTTT
>NA|TRBJ2-1|TRBV2|NA
CASTSNNEQFF
TGTGCCAGCACAAGCAACAATGAGCAGTTCTTC
>TRBD1|TRBJ2-7|TRBV29-1|NA
CSVERDRGNEQYF
TGCAGCGTTGAAAGGGACAGGGGAAACGAGCAGTACTTC
>NA|TRBJ2-7|TRBV7-3|NA
CASSFTQGHEQYF
TGTGCCAGCAGCTTCACGCAGGGTCACGAGCAGTACTTC
>TRBD1|TRBJ2-7|TRBV27|NA
CASSWGQGAGYEQYF
TGTGCCAGCAGTTGGGGGCAGGGGGCAGGCTACGAGCAGTACTTC
>TRBD1|TRBJ1-1|TRBV27|NA
CASPEGQANTEAFF
TGTGCCAGCCCCGAGGGACAGGCGAACACTGAAGCTTTCTTT
>TRBD2|TRBJ2-1|TRBV19|NA
CASKLAGANEQFF
TGTGCCAGTAAACTAGCGGGAGCTAATGAGCAGTTCTTC
>TRBD1|TRBJ2-1|TRBV9|NA
CASSARDRTYNEQFF
TGTGCCAGCAGCGCCCGGGACAGAACCTACAATGAGCAGTTCTTC
>TRBD1|TRBJ2-7|TRBV5-1|NA
CASSLDRGSYEQYF
TGCGCCAGCAGCTTGGACAGGGGCTCCTACGAGCAGTACTTC
>TRBD1|TRBJ2-6|TRBV4-3|once
CASGTGEAGANVLTF
TGCGCCAGCGGGACAGGGGAAGCTGGGGCCAACGTCCTGACTTTC
>TRBD1|TRBJ2-5|TRBV9|NA
CASSPRDRAVQETQYF
TGTGCCAGCAGCCCGAGGGACAGGGCAGTCCAAGAGACCCAGTACTTC
>TRBD1|TRBJ1-5|TRBV5-4|NA
CASSTEQGLNQPQHF
TGTGCCAGCAGCACAGAACAGGGGCTCAATCAGCCCCAGCATTTT
>TRBD2|TRBJ2-7|TRBV11-3|NA
CASSFWTSGDSYEQYF
TGTGCCAGCAGCTTCTGGACTAGCGGAGACTCCTACGAGCAGTACTTC
>TRBD2|TRBJ2-7|TRBV19|NA
CASSEAGGFFWEQYF
TGTGCCAGTAGCGAAGCGGGAGGTTTCTTCTGGGAGCAGTACTTC
>NA|TRBJ2-7|TRBV7-9|NA
CASRPDAGYSYEQYF
TGTGCCAGCAGACCCGACGCAGGGTATTCCTACGAGCAGTACTTC